The T cell receptor beta chain under discussion was sequenced for a study of T cell responses to AZD1222 COVID-19 vaccine. CDR3 length: 12 amino acids. The V end was cut by 4 bases, the J end by 8 bases, with 11 bases between. Germline CDR1 and CDR2: LGHDT and YNNKEL (reference sequence). Only in-frame clones appear in the TCRdb table, and some are missing; sequencing was by immunoSEQ multiplex PCR. Of 250,000 to 300,000 clones detected, almost 95% appear once; the ten largest clones hold 0.55%. The receptor comes from an adult who received the AZD1222 COVID-19 vaccine. This sequence joins TRBV3-1 (or the pseudogene TRBV3-2) and TRBJ1-2, with a tentative D call TRBD1 (5 bases). Source: peripheral blood, taken 28 days after the second AZD1222 dose. In nucleotides, the CDR3 is TGTGCCAGCAGCCCGGGGGAGGGGGGCTACACCTTC. Its protein product is CASSPGEGGYTF.